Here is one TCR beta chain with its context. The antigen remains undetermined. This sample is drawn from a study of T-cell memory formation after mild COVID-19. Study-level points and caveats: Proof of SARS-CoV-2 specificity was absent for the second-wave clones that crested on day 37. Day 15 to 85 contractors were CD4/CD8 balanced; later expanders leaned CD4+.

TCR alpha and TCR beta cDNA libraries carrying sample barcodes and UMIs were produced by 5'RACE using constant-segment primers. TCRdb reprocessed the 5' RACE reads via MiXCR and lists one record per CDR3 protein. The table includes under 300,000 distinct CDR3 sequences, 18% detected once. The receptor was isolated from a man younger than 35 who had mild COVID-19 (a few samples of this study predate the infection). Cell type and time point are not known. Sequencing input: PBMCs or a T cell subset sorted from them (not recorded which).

CDR3 nucleotide sequence: TGTGCCACCAGCAGAGACACAGCGGGGACGGCCTACAATGAGCAGTTCTTC. Protein product: CATSRDTAGTAYNEQFF. The chain carries TRBV15 and TRBJ2-1; 7 nucleotides line up with TRBD2. After removal of 0 bases from V and 2 bases from J, the junction contained 7 bases not matched to a gene. Germline values: CDR1 LNHNV, CDR2 YYDKDF (reference sequence). CDR3 length equals 17 residues. Variable domain in full (rest from reference TRBV15 and TRBJ2-1): DAMVIQNPRYQVTQFGKPVTLSCSQTLNHNVMYWYQQKSSQAPKLLFHYYDKDFNNEADTPDNFQSRRPNTSFCFLDIRSPGLGDTAMYLCATSRDTAGTAYNEQFFGPGTRLTVL.